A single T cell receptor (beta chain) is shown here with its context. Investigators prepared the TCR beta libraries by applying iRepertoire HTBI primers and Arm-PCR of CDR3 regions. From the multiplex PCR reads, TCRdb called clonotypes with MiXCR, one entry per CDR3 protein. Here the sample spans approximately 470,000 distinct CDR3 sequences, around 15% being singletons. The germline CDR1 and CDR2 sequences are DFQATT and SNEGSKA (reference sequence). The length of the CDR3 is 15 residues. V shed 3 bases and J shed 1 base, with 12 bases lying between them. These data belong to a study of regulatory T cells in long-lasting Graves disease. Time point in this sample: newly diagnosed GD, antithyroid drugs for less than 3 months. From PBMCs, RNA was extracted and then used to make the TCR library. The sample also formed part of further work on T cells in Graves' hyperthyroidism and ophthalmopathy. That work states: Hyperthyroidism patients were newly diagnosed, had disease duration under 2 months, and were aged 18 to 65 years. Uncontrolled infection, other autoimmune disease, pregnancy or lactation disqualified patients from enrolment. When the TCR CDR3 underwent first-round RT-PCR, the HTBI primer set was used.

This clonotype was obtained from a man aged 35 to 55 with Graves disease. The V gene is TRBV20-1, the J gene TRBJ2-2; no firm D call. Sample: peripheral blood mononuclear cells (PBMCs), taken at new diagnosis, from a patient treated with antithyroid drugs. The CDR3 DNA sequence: TGCAGTGCTAGTGCCCCCGCAAAGAACACCGGGGAGCTGTTTTTT. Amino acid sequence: CSASAPAKNTGELFF.